The 10 T cell receptor beta chains below come from one sample, sequenced in a study of blood T cell repertoires in COVID-19. The table came from immunoSEQ multiplex PCR; TCRdb's copy has only in-frame clones and leaves some out. The sample yields about 330,000 clones, 80% to 95% seen once. The sequencing sample was made of PBMCs or T cells enriched from blood (not recorded which). Every receptor here comes from a woman in her thirties who had recovered from COVID-19.

This clone was counted once. The rearrangement uses TRBV5-4 and TRBJ2-2; 10 nucleotides line up with TRBD2. With 0 bases clipped from V and 5 bases from J, the junction kept 7 bases outside the gene matches. The CDR3 is 17 residues long. Germline V gene data show CDR1 as SGHNT and CDR2 as YYREEE (reference sequence). CDR3: CASSLGSSGRGTGELFF. The CDR3 DNA reads TGTGCCAGCAGCTTGGGGTCTAGCGGGAGAGGGACCGGGGAGCTGTTTTTT.

This chain uses TRBV19 with TRBJ1-5; 10 bases agree with TRBD1. The germline gives CDR1 LNHDA, CDR2 SQIVND (reference sequence). The J segment lost 2 bases and the V segment lost 5 bases, leaving 3 bases of the junction unmatched. The CDR3 runs 15 residues. CDR3 sequence (DNA): TGTGCCAGTAGTTACGGGACAGGGGGCAATCAGCCCCAGCATTTT. It specifies CASSYGTGGNQPQHF. Full variable domain (outside the CDR3, taken from reference TRBV19 and TRBJ1-5): DGGITQSPKYLFRKEGQNVTLSCEQNLNHDAMYWYRQDPGQGLRLIYYSQIVNDFQKGDIAEGYSVSREKKESFPLTVTSAQKNPTAFYLCASSYGTGGNQPQHFGDGTRLSIL.

The rearrangement uses TRBV6-1 and TRBJ2-7; 10 bases fit TRBD2. With V trimmed by 4 bases and J by 2 bases, 11 bases remained unmatched. The CDR3 extends over 17 amino acids. Germline values: CDR1 MNHNS, CDR2 SASEGT. The CDR3 sequence: CASSVGSGRVSTYEQYF. In DNA form, the CDR3 reads TGTGCCAGCAGTGTCGGCAGCGGGAGGGTCTCTACCTACGAGCAGTACTTC.

This chain links TRBV5-1 with TRBJ2-5; 8 nucleotides align to TRBD2. Germline-derived CDR1 and CDR2 are SGHRS and YFSETQ. V dropped 5 bases and J dropped 3; count of bases not matched to a gene: 6. This CDR3 is 14 amino acids long. This chain's CDR3 is CASRVAGGKETQYF. The CDR3 DNA reads TGCGCCAGCAGAGTGGCGGGGGGAAAAGAGACCCAGTACTTC.

The chain is built from TRBV5-1 and TRBJ2-3, with TRBD2 identical over 7 bases. Germline lookup yields CDR1 SGHRS and CDR2 YFSETQ. The CDR3 spans 16 residues. Losses at the gene ends were 6 bases for V and 12 bases for J; bases not matched to a gene: 22. The CDR3 DNA reads as TGCGCCAGCATCCCAGATACGCTGGGGGGGAGTAGACCCCAGTATTTT. Its translation is CASIPDTLGGSRPQYF.

This chain joins TRBV19 and TRBJ1-5; no definite D call. CDR3 length equals 17 residues. Germline values: CDR1 LNHDA, CDR2 SQIVND (reference sequence). The V end was cut by 3 bases, the J end by 0 bases, with 15 bases between. CDR3 in DNA: TGTGCCAGTAGTATCCGGGGTGGGCGGCTTAGCAATCAGCCCCAGCATTTT. Its protein is CASSIRGGRLSNQPQHF.

This chain joins TRBV2 and TRBJ2-6; no reliable D call. V lost 7 bases and J 0 bases, leaving 10 bases between the germline ends. CDR3 length: 15 residues. The germline CDR1 and CDR2 sequences are SNHLY and FYNNEI. The CDR3 loop is CASIERNSGANVLTF. CDR3 nucleotides: TGTGCCAGCATTGAGCGAAACTCTGGGGCCAACGTCCTGACTTTC.

This chain links TRBV19 with TRBJ1-5, with TRBD1 matching 8 bases. The CDR3 runs 14 residues. Germline loops: CDR1 LNHDA, CDR2 SQIVND (reference sequence). J was trimmed by 6 bases and V by 4 bases; bases with no gene match: 5. CDR3 region: CASSKGTGGQPQHF. The CDR3 coding sequence is TGTGCCAGTAGTAAAGGGACAGGTGGTCAGCCCCAGCATTTT.

V is TRBV6-2 or TRBV6-3 and J is TRBJ2-5, with 7 bases identical to TRBD2. This CDR3 comprises 14 residues. The germline V gene encodes CDR1 MNHEY and CDR2 SVGEGT. Unmatched junction bases numbered 9, after V lost 6 bases and J lost 5 bases. The DNA for the CDR3 is TGTGCCAGCAGCTCCGTGACTAGCACCGAGACCCAGTACTTC. It is translated as CASSSVTSTETQYF.

This rearrangement joins TRBV28 to TRBJ1-1, with D possibly being TRBD1 (6 bases). Germline V gene data show CDR1 as MDHEN and CDR2 as SYDVKM. CDR3 length equals 13 residues. V shed 5 bases and J shed 5 bases, with 12 bases lying between them. CDR3 loop: CASSTRGSTEAFF. CDR3 nucleotide sequence: TGTGCCAGCAGTACAAGGGGGAGTACTGAAGCTTTCTTT.